This TCR beta chain was recorded in a study of T cell repertoires in cytomegalovirus infection. In the study overall: CMV infection plus the matching HLA type was flagged by public TCR beta signatures.

As regards this clonotype: Its cognate antigen is unknown.

TCRdb re-called the reads through MiXCR, storing one row per CDR3 protein. The sample carries 200,000 to 300,000 distinct CDR3 sequences, 9.1% recorded once. Findings and caveats of the study: Dominating the ex vivo response were TCR beta clonotypes that were CMV-specific and HLA-C-restricted.

The germline V gene encodes CDR1 SEHNR and CDR2 FQNEAQ (reference sequence). The J segment lost 5 bases and the V segment lost 8 bases, leaving 9 bases of the junction unmatched. This CDR3 is 15 amino acids long. Sequenced sample: PBMCs. The rearrangement uses TRBV7-9 and TRBJ2-2, with 9 bases aligning to TRBD2. The receptor was derived from a human donor in good health (CMV status not recorded). Some clones in this sample may be carry-over from other donors' samples. CDR3: CASQGASGGTGELFF. The CDR3 nucleotides are TGTGCCAGCCAAGGGGCCAGCGGGGGGACCGGGGAGCTGTTTTTT.